The source of this TCR beta chain is a study of blood T cell repertoires in COVID-19 (dated by TCRdb to the early 2020s). Regarding the research as a whole: The collaborator samples originated in the United States, Italy and Spain and spanned the acute and convalescent phases of COVID-19. The repertoires were released in a freely available public database intended as a resource for research on the immune response to SARS-CoV-2. HLA class I and class II types, where available, came from metadata supplied by the sample provider rather than from assay-based typing. Subjects who had been exposed to COVID-19, were actively infected with it, or had recovered from it provided the deeply sampled blood TCRbeta repertoires that made up the dataset. Sample metadata almost always included a de-identified subject ID, COVID-19 status, age in years and sex. The prospective study material was composed of cDNA or gDNA derived from T cells, B-cell-depleted T cells, or PBMCs. The samples were drawn from the first 160 participants of the ongoing ImmuneRACE study and from about 1,200 subjects provided by 6 global collaborators.

Overall results and qualifications from the work: Clinical and demographic metadata were provided uncurated, with the amount varying by source and participant.

TCRbeta CDR3 regions were amplified from genomic DNA using the immunoSEQ Assay, a bias-controlled multiplex PCR. As for the authors' bioinformatics: The number of nucleated cells in each sample was estimated by amplification of reference gene primers within the assay. To quantify the absolute abundance of each unique TCRbeta CDR3 rearrangement, sequence reads were collapsed and filtered. For each sample, productive Simpson clonality was calculated as the square root of Simpson's diversity index across productive rearrangements. As stored in TCRdb, this immuneACCESS dataset retains in-frame rearrangements with V and J assigned. A fraction of the clones does not appear; measured against another copy, unresolved V genes explain less than half of the discrepancy, and the remainder lacks a known reason. Clone size and V and J calls were adopted from that table, with D and trimming inferred from the DNA. Across this sample there are about 140,000 clones, with around 81% seen only once. The ten largest clones represent 1.6% of the sample.

Whole blood was collected in K2EDTA tubes by collaborating institutions according to the institutions' own protocols. Collaborator samples were shipped for TCRbeta analysis as frozen whole blood, isolated PBMCs, or DNA extracted from either sample type. At the junction V is shortened by 6 bases and J by 0 bases, with 18 bases in between. CDR1 and CDR2 are read off the germline V gene as MDHEN and SYDVKM. The CDR3, cysteine through phenylalanine, is 18 amino acids long. The only DNA kept is the CDR3, 54 bases in frame from the first base. In the case of this clone: Its antigen is unknown. No per-base quality is available; no much larger clone lies one base away.

The sample consisted of peripheral blood. The chain is assembled from TRBV28 and TRBJ2-6, and TRBD1 may be the D gene, going by 6 matching bases. The TCR comes from a human donor in a cohort sampled during active COVID-19. The nucleotide sequence is given as TGTGCCAGCAGGTTGACCCGGACAGCATACTCTGGGGCCAACGTCCTGACTTTC. Its protein is CASRLTRTAYSGANVLTF.